This record looks at one T cell receptor beta chain sequence and its context. What it binds is not known. A clone one base away is much larger, so this may be a read error. The template used for profiling TCR beta VDJ and CDR3 was genomic DNA. TCRdb ran MiXCR on the reads and lists one entry per CDR3 protein. The table shows 150,000 to 180,000 distinct CDR3 sequences, with about 48% occurring only once. Germline V gene data show CDR1 as MGHRA and CDR2 as YSYEKL. The CDR3 is 14 amino acids. The data stem from a study of CD8+CD57+ T cells in acquired aplastic anemia. Overall study context: Sorted CD4+ plus CD8+ cells gave DNA averaging around 3 ug.

Patients selected for sequencing had displayed CD8+CD57+ cell expansion by flow cytometry. Patients had not yet gotten any therapy when their blood was taken for sampling. Study observations and caveats: About 29 shared CD8+ CDR3s appeared highly expressed within patients' immunodominant clones.

The receptor was derived from a human donor with aplastic anemia. The V and J genes are TRBV4-1 and TRBJ2-1; 8 positions agree with TRBD2. The specimen was sorted CD4+, CD8+, or CD8+CD57+ T cells (not recorded which) from PBMCs. The CDR3: CASSLSERGHEQLF. CDR3 DNA sequence: TGCGCCAGCAGTCTCTCGGAGCGGGGGCATGAGCAGCTCTTC.